This T cell receptor beta chain derives from a study of T cells in Graves' hyperthyroidism and ophthalmopathy (dated by TCRdb to between 2018 and 2020). For the study in its entirety: Peripheral blood samples were taken at initial diagnosis, before any treatment was given. To identify TCR V-J signatures that set the groups apart, the researchers used a discovery cohort of 100 or so patients, made up of under 50 with Graves' ophthalmopathy and 57 with stable Graves' hyperthyroidism. An independent validation cohort of some 18 hyperthyroidism patients and more than 15 patients who later progressed to ophthalmopathy tested prospective prediction of ophthalmopathy. The roughly 91 discovery patients were randomly split 7:3 into training and test sets. In about six Graves' hyperthyroidism patients, the study also compared T-cell repertoires from thyroid tissue with T-cell repertoires from blood. Following sampling, methimazole starting at 30 mg daily was given to hyperthyroidism patients, and high-dose intravenous methylprednisolone was given to ophthalmopathy patients. TCR Vbeta CDR3 sequencing of 120 to 150 peripheral blood samples (over 40 ophthalmopathy, 70 to 85 hyperthyroidism and approximately 17 progressor patients) is reported in the paper. The research as a whole found: In validation, progression to ophthalmopathy was predicted by the model with 55% to 71% sensitivity and 72.22% specificity, a median of about 6.8 months before onset. Ophthalmopathy was separated from stable hyperthyroidism by a 13 V-J signature model, with roughly 88% sensitivity and roughly 84% specificity obtained in cross-validation and 80%/75% obtained in testing. Sample size was not statistically predetermined, and investigators were not blinded to group allocation. Blood samples also contained most of the expanded thyroid clonotypes (frequency above 0.001), which suggests that blood repertoires may reflect thyroid immune responses.

CDR1 and CDR2 are read off the germline V gene (reference sequence) as DFQATT and SNEGSKA. The CDR3 spans 15 residues, from the cysteine through the phenylalanine. Just CDR3 DNA is preserved here, 45 bases in frame from base 1. V has 2 bases trimmed and J has 10 bases trimmed; junction bases matching no gene number 10. Ophthalmopathy patients had moderately to severely active disease, Clinical Activity Score of at least 3, NOSPECS grade of at least 4, and duration under 3 months. Exclusion was applied to patients with uncontrolled infections, other autoimmune diseases, pregnancy or lactation. Diagnoses were established on the basis of clinical symptoms, serum thyroxine and TRAb, thyroid ultrasound, and orbital computed tomography. PBMCs were isolated from around 10 ml of fresh peripheral blood by Ficoll-Paque density gradient centrifugation. Total RNA was extracted using Trizol reagent, and RNA quality was assessed on an Agilent 2100 Bioanalyzer.

Amplification of TCR beta CDR3 regions was carried out from RNA transcripts. The TCR CDR3 was subjected to a first round of RT-PCR using the HTBI primer set and the Qiagen OneStep RT-PCR kit. The libraries were constructed in a second round of multiplex PCR and then size-selected and purified. Libraries were sequenced paired-end with 100 bp reads on an Illumina HiSeq2000. As for the original processing: SOAPnuke was used to process the raw data, removing reads that contained adapters or uncalled bases, had a mean Phred below 15, or lacked an exact match to the constant primer or identifier. High-quality paired reads were merged with COPE v1.2.5, and unique nucleotide sequences were defined as clonotypes. MiTCR v1.1 was used to align clonotypes to the IMGT TRBV, TRBD and TRBJ reference segments. Only V-J combinations with frequency above 0.0001, covering about 99% of repertoires, were analysed. A TCS score was defined as the ratio between F50 (clonal expansion) and ExV (chaos), using BLOSUM62-based TCRdist between CDR3 peptides within each V-J. Welch's t-statistics and random forest reduced fewer than 550 V-J features to fewer than 15, which were used in a naive Bayes classifier (R e1071). In-frame beta chains were kept once TCRdb had trimmed the public reads at Q25 with fastp and called clones with MiXCR. Rows with one shared CDR3 protein collapse into an entry with the most common genes and DNA. The V and J calls here are based on TCRdb, not the publication. This sample is represented by hundreds of thousands of distinct CDR3 sequences; around 16% of them were singletons. The ten largest clones take up around 3.3% of the sample.

This clonotype was observed at least ten times. This receptor's antigen is unknown. One base away there is no much larger clone; base qualities are not given. This clonotype was obtained from a woman in her thirties or forties with Graves' ophthalmopathy. Sequencing input: blood. This chain is built from TRBV20-1 and TRBJ1-6; 8 nucleotides in the junction match TRBD1. The CDR3: CSARFRDRGGSPLHF. At the DNA level, the sequence is TGCAGTGCTAGATTTCGCGACAGGGGAGGATCACCCCTCCACTTT.